This T cell receptor (beta chain) emerged from a study of blood T cell repertoires in COVID-19. Study summary: Some COVID-19 samples were acute and others convalescent; all came from the United States, Italy and Spain. T cells, B-cell-depleted T cells, or PBMCs provided the cDNA or gDNA that served as material.

The V and J ends lost 6 bases and 7 bases, in that order; junction bases with no gene match: 11. Germline V lookup: CDR1 SGHTA, CDR2 FQGTGA. The CDR3 consists of 14 residues. This clone was seen a few times. Original handling: Reference gene primer amplification in the assay estimated nucleated cell counts. Libraries were prepared by immunoSEQ multiplex PCR; TCRdb keeps only in-frame clonotypes and omits some of them. V, J and clone size reflect that table, while D and trimming were determined from the DNA. The sample lists 150,000 or so clones; about 85% were seen once. Enrolment of Seattle patients took place during active infection, and they were followed longitudinally.

The sample comprised peripheral blood. The TCR originated in a man between 60 and 75 years old with COVID-19, enrolled during active disease. The chain uses TRBV7-3 and TRBJ1-2; TRBD1 aligns across 7 bases. The CDR3 loop reads CASSTPRGRGGYTF. CDR3 DNA: TGTGCCAGCAGTACTCCGAGGGGGCGCGGTGGCTACACCTTC.